This T cell receptor beta chain emerged from a study of blood T cell repertoires in COVID-19 (dated by TCRdb to the early 2020s). With regard to the full study: Samples covering the acute and convalescent phases of COVID-19 were provided by collaborators in the United States, Italy and Spain. The repertoires were released in a freely available public database intended as a resource for research on the immune response to SARS-CoV-2. Deeply sampled blood TCRbeta repertoires from subjects exposed to, actively infected with, or recovered from COVID-19 were included in the dataset. The material from the prospective study consisted of cDNA or gDNA derived from T cells, B-cell-depleted T cells, or PBMCs. Samples came from the ongoing ImmuneRACE study (first 160 participants) plus 1,254 subjects from 6 global collaborators. Nearly every sample came with metadata listing a de-identified subject ID, COVID-19 status, age in years and sex. HLA class I and class II types, where available, came from metadata supplied by the sample provider rather than from assay-based typing. Beyond this particular receptor, the publication reports: The quantity of clinical and demographic metadata differed by source and by participant and was supplied without curation.

Each collaborating institution followed its own protocols to collect whole blood in K2EDTA tubes. For TCRbeta analysis, collaborator samples were shipped as frozen whole blood, as isolated PBMCs, or as DNA extracted from either sample type. On this clone itself: Its recognized antigen is unknown. Base quality data are lacking; no much larger clone is found one base away.

The immunoSEQ Assay, a bias-controlled multiplex PCR, was used to amplify TCRbeta CDR3 regions from genomic DNA. Concerning the study's data processing: Within the assay, amplification of reference gene primers was used to estimate how many nucleated cells each sample contained. To quantify the absolute abundance of each unique TCRbeta CDR3 rearrangement, sequence reads were collapsed and filtered. For each sample, productive Simpson clonality was calculated as the square root of Simpson's diversity index over productive rearrangements. This immuneACCESS table, as held by TCRdb, lists in-frame sequences with V and J called but not all clones. Of the missing ones, under half trace to an unresolved V gene in checked studies; the others have no known cause. V, J and clone size derive from that table, while D and trimming were established from the DNA sequence. The sample profile shows around 260,000 clones; roughly 89% of them were found once. 3% of the sample rests with the top ten.

Taken from the germline V gene, the CDR1 and CDR2 loops are MNHEY and SVGAGI. V loses 6 bases, J loses 3 bases, and the germline ends lie 16 bases apart. The CDR3 goes from the cysteine to the phenylalanine over 15 residues. Solely the CDR3 DNA is kept, with 45 bases framed from the first base. The TCR originated in a woman in her 30s with active or convalescent COVID-19. The rearranged segments are TRBV6-5 and TRBJ2-3, with TRBD2 as a weak D call on 7 bases. The sequenced sample consisted of peripheral blood. The CDR3 amino acid sequence is: CASSLRGAGTDTQYF. The nucleotides are TGTGCCAGCAGCCTACGGGGGGCGGGGACAGATACGCAGTATTTT.